The rows below give T cell receptor beta chains drawn from one sample of a study of blood T cell repertoires in COVID-19. Libraries were prepared by immunoSEQ multiplex PCR; TCRdb keeps only in-frame clonotypes and omits some of them. The table records some 210,000 clones, around four fifths of them present only once. The sample consisted of peripheral blood. All receptors derive from a woman aged 50 to 60 with active or convalescent COVID-19. CDR3s leave out the opening cysteine and the closing phenylalanine or tryptophan. Fields, in order: V gene, J gene, CDR3 protein.

>TRBV2|TRBJ1-3
ASSYSGNTIY
>TRBV5-4|TRBJ1-1
ASSLSLTMNTEAF
>TRBV29-1|TRBJ2-1
SVEVLRVNEQF
>TRBV24-1|TRBJ1-1
ATSLGRGEAF
>TRBV2|TRBJ2-5
ASSLPGLAGPTETQY
>TRBV12-2|TRBJ1-1
ASRVGRLHEAF
>TRBV7-9|TRBJ1-4
ASSAEQGRTGWVEKLF
>TRBV6-5|TRBJ2-5
ASSGSEMVYETQY
>TRBV6-5|TRBJ1-2
ASSYSLQGGYYGYT
>TRBV30|TRBJ2-3
AWRGAGPQGTQY
>TRBV10-3|TRBJ2-3
AAAIAGVSDTQY
>TRBV3-1/TRBV3-2|TRBJ2-7
ASSPVLAGAPYEQY
>TRBV3-1/TRBV3-2|TRBJ1-1
ASSHYGQGTEAF
>TRBV5-6|TRBJ1-5
ASSLGQWNQPQH
>TRBV6-5|TRBJ2-3
ASRADSRTDTQY
>TRBV11-2|TRBJ2-5
ASSPPPGRQETQY
>TRBV7-9|TRBJ1-2
ASSLGGSNYGYT
>TRBV28|TRBJ1-2
ASSPSMAVYGYT
>TRBV10-3|TRBJ2-5
AIMASGQETQY
>TRBV18|TRBJ1-4
ASSPVPGQGPNEKLF
>TRBV6-5|TRBJ2-1
ASSSSGQGAYNEQF
>TRBV6-2/TRBV6-3|TRBJ2-2
ASSRTSGRAGTGELF
>TRBV27|TRBJ1-6
ASSPSTGSYLH